This T cell receptor (beta chain) was observed in a study of T-cell reconstitution after alpha-beta-depleted transplantation in children. Preparing the TCRbeta library involved the use of unique molecular identifiers. In TCRdb, the PCR reads were re-called with MiXCR into one record per CDR3 protein. The sample contains about 980,000 distinct CDR3 sequences, around 30% of which appear only once. The CDR3 contains 13 residues. V lost 3 bases, J lost 7 bases, and 12 bases lay in between. This clonotype was seen a handful of times. What it binds is unknown. Study-wide findings and caveats: TCRbeta diversity was high at day 60 in some patients (a result of surviving recipient T cells and thymic progenitors). Several hundred expanded graft clones reportedly supplied alpha-beta T cells about two months after transplant.

J is TRBJ1-2 and V is TRBV12-3 or TRBV12-4, with D uncertain. Material: PBMCs, mostly from graft donor cells, obtained 360 days after TCRalphabeta/CD19-depleted stem cell transplant. This TCR was sampled from a boy less than two years old who had a stem cell transplant for SCID, so the T cells may come from the graft donor. The chain's CDR3 is CASSFSGTVGYTF. The CDR3 bases are TGTGCCAGCAGTTTCTCCGGTACCGTTGGCTACACCTTC.